This T cell receptor (beta chain) was recorded in a study of shared clonotypes between healthy human individuals. Study-level results: Only blood samples were collected, and tissue repertoires likely differ. The generation probabilities recorded for non-shared clonotypes fell below those of clonotypes shared by all four donors. Memory subsets had estimated richness that was generally smaller than that of naive subsets.

Original processing notes: Quality scores were absent from the junction-only immunoSEQ sequences, so filtering differed. The table came from immunoSEQ multiplex PCR; TCRdb's copy has only in-frame clones and leaves some out. Clone size and V and J calls were adopted from that table, with D and trimming inferred from the DNA. The sample gives more than 2,000,000 clones, about 92% of which show up once; 0.35% to 0.45% is in the top ten. The V end lost 6 bases, the J end lost 4 bases, and 12 bases lay between the germline ends. This CDR3 is built from 13 residues. The germline gives CDR1 MDHEN, CDR2 SYDVKM. Regarding this clone: Its antigen is not known.

The rearrangement links TRBV28 to TRBJ1-2; possible D gene TRBD1, 6 bases. The sequence was collected from a young man in good health. Some clones in this sample may be carry-over from other donors' samples. Sequenced material: naive CD4+ T cells from PBMCs. Subset indicated: CD45RA+ positively selected. The CDR3, as DNA: TGTGCCAGCAGGACAGGCCGATTCTATGGCTACACCTTC. It is translated as CASRTGRFYGYTF.